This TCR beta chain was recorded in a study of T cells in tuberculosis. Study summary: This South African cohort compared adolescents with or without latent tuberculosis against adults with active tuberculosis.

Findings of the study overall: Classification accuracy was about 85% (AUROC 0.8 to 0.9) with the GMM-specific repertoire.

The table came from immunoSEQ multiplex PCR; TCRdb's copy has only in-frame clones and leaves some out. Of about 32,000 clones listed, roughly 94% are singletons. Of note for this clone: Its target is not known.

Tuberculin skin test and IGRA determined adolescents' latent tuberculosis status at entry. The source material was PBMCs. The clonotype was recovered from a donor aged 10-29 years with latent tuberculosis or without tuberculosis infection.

CDR3 amino acids: CASGTGRYEQFF. CDR3 in DNA: TGCGCCAGCGGGACAGGGAGGTATGAGCAGTTCTTC. The chain couples TRBV5-1 to TRBJ2-1; TRBD1 aligns across 9 bases. The CDR3 loop spans 12 amino acids. The V segment lost 7 bases and the J segment 8 bases; nucleotides outside the gene matches: 4. Germline CDR1 and CDR2: SGHRS and YFSETQ.